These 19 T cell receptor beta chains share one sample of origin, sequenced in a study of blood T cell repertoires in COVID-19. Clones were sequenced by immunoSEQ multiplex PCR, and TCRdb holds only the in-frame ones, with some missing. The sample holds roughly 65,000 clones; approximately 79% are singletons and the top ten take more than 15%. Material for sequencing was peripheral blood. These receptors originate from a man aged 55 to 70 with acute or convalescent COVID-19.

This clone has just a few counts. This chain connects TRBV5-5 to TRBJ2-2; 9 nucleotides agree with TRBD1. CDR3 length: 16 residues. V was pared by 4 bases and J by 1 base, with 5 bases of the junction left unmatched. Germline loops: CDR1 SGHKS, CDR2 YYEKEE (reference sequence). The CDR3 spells CASSLLGQGNTGELFF. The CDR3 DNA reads TGTGCCAGCAGCCTATTGGGACAGGGGAACACCGGGGAGCTGTTTTTT.

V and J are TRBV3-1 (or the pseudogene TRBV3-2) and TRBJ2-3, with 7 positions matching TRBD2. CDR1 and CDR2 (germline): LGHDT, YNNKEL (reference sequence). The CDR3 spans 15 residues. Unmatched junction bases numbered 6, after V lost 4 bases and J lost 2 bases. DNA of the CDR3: TGTGCCAGCAGCCCGGGGACTACAACCACAGATACGCAGTATTTT. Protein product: CASSPGTTTTDTQYF.

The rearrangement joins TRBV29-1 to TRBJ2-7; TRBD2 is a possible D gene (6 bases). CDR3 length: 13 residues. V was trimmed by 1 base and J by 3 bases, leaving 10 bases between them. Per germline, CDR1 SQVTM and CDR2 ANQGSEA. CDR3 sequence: CSVEVRGNYEQYF. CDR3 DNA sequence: TGCAGCGTTGAAGTACGGGGGAACTACGAGCAGTACTTC.

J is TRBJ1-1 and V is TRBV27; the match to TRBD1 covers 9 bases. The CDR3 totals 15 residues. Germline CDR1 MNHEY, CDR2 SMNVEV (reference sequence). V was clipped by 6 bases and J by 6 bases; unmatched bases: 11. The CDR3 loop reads CASSRDRVGRAEAFF. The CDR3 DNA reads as TGTGCCAGCAGCCGGGACAGGGTAGGGCGTGCTGAAGCTTTCTTT.

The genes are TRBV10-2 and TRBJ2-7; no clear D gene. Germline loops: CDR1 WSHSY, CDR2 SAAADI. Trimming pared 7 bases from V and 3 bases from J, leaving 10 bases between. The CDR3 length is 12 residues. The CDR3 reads CASKKNGYEQYF. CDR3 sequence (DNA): TGCGCCAGCAAAAAAAACGGCTACGAGCAGTACTTC.

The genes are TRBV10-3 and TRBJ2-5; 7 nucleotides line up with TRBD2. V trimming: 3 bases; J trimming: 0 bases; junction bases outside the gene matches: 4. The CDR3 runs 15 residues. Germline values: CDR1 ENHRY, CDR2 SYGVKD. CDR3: CAISEHGGYQETQYF. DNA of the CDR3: TGTGCCATCAGTGAACACGGGGGGTACCAAGAGACCCAGTACTTC.

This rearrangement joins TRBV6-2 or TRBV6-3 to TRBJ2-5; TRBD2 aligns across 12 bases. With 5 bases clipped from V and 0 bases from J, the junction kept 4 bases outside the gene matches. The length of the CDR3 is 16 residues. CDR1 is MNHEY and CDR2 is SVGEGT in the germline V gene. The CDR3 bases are TGTGCCAGCAGTCCCGCTAGCGGGGGGGACCAAGAGACCCAGTACTTC. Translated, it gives CASSPASGGDQETQYF.

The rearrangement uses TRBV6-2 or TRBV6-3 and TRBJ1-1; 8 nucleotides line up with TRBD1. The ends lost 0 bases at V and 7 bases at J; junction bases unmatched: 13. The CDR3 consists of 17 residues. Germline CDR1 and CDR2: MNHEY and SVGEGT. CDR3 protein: CASSYSINTGTGFEAFF. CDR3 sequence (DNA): TGTGCCAGCAGTTACTCGATTAACACCGGGACAGGATTTGAAGCTTTCTTT.

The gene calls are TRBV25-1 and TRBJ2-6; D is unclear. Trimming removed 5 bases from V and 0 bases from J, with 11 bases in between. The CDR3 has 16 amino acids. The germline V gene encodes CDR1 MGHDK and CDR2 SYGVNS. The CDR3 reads CASSPIGASGANVLTF. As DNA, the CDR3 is TGTGCCAGCAGTCCGATCGGAGCCTCTGGGGCCAACGTCCTGACTTTC.

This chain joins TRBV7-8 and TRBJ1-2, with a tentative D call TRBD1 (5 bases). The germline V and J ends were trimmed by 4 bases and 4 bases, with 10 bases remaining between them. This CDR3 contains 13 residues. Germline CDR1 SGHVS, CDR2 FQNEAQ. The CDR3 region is CASSSAGIYGYTF. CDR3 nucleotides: TGTGCCAGCAGCTCGGCAGGGATCTATGGCTACACCTTC.

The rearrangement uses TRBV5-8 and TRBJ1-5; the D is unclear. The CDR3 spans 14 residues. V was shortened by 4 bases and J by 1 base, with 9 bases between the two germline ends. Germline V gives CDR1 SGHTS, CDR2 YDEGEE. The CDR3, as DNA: TGTGCCAGCAGCCTGGCTTTGAGCAATCAGCCCCAGCATTTT. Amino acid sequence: CASSLALSNQPQHF.

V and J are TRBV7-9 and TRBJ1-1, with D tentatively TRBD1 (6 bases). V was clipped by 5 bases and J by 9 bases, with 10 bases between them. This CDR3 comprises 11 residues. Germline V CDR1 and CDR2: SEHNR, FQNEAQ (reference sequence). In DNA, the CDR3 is TGTGCCAGCAGCCTAGGACAGAAAGCTTTCTTT. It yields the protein CASSLGQKAFF.

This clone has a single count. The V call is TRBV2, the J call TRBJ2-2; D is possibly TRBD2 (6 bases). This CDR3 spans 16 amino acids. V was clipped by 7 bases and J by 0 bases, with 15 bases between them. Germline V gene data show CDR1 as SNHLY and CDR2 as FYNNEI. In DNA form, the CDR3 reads TGTGCCAGCACAACCGGGACTGCTACGAACACCGGGGAGCTGTTTTTT. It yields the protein CASTTGTATNTGELFF.

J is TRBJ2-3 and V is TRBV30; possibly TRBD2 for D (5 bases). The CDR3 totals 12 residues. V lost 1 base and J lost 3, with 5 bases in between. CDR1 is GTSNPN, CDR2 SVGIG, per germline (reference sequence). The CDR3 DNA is TGTGCCTGGAGTGCGGGGACAGATACGCAGTATTTT. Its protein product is CAWSAGTDTQYF.

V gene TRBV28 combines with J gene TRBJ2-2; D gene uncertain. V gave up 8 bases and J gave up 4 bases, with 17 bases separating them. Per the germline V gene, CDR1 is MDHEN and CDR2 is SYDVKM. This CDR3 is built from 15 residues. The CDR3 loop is CASAFGSTSTGELFF. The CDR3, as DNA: TGTGCCAGCGCATTCGGGTCCACTTCCACCGGGGAGCTGTTTTTT.

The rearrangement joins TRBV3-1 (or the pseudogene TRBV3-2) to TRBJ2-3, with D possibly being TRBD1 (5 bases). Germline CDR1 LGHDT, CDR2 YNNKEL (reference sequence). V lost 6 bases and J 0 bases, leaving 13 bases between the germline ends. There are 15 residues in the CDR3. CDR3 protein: CASRSWGTSTDTQYF. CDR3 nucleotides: TGTGCCAGCAGATCCTGGGGCACTAGCACAGATACGCAGTATTTT.

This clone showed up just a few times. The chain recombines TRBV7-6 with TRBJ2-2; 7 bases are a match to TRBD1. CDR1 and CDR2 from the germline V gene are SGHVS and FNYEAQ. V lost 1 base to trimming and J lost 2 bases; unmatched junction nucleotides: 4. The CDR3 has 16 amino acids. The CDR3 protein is CASSLGAGGNTGELFF. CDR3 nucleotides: TGTGCCAGCAGCTTAGGAGCAGGGGGTAACACCGGGGAGCTGTTTTTT.

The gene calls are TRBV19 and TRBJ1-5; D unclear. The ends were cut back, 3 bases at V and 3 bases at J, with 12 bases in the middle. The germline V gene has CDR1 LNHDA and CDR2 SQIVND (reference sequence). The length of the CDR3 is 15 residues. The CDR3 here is CASSMGITNNQPQHF. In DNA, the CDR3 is TGTGCCAGTAGTATGGGTATTACTAACAATCAGCCCCAGCATTTT. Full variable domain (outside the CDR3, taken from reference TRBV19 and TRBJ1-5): DGGITQSPKYLFRKEGQNVTLSCEQNLNHDAMYWYRQDPGQGLRLIYYSQIVNDFQKGDIAEGYSVSREKKESFPLTVTSAQKNPTAFYLCASSMGITNNQPQHFGDGTRLSIL.

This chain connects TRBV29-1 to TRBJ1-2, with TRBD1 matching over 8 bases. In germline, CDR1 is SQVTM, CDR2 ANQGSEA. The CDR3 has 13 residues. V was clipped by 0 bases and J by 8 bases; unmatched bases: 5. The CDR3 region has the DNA TGCAGCGTTGAAGATCAGGGGGCGCGGGGCTACACCTTC. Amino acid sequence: CSVEDQGARGYTF.